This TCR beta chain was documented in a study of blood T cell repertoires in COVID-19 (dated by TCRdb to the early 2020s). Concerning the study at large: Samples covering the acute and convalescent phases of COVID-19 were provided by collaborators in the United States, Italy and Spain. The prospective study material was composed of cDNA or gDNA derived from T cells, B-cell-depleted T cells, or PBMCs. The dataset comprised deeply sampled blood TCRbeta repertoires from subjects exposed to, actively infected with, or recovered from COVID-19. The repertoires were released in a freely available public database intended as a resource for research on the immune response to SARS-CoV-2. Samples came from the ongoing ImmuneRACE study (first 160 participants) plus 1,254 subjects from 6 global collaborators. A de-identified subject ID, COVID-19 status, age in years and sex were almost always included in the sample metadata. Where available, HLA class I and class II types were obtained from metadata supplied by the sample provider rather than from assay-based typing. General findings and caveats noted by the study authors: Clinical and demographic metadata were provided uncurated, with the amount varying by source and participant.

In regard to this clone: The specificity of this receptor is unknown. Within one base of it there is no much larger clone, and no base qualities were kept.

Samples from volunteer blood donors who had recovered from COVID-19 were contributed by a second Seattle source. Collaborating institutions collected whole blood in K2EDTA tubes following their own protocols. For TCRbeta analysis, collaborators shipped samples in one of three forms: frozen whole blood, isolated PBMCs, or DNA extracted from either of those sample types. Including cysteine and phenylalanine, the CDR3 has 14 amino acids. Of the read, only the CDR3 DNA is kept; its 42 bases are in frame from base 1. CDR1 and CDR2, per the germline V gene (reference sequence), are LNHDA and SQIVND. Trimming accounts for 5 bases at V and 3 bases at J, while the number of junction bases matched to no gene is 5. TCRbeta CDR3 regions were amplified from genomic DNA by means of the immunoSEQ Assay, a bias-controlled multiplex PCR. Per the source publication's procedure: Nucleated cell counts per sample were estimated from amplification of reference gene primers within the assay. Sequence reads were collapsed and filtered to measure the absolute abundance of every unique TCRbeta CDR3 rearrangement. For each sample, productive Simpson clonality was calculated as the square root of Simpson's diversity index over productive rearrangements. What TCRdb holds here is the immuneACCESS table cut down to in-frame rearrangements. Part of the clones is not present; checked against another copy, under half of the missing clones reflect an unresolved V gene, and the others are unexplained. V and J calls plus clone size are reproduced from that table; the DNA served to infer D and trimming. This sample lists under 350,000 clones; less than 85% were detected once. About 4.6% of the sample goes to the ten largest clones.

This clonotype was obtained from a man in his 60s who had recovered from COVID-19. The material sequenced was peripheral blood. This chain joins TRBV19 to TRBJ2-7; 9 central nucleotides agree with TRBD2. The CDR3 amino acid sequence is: CASSAGGNNYEQYF. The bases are TGTGCCAGTAGTGCGGGGGGGAACAACTACGAGCAGTACTTC.